The rows below give T cell receptor beta chains drawn from one sample of a study of blood T cell repertoires in COVID-19. Generated by immunoSEQ multiplex PCR, the TCRdb table keeps only in-frame clones and is missing some. The table lists approximately 150,000 clones, about 86% of them singletons. Sequencing was carried out using peripheral blood. The receptors originated from a woman aged 50 to 60 with active or convalescent COVID-19. CDR3s include the opening cysteine and the closing phenylalanine or tryptophan. D genes are given only for firm matches. Expanded clones get a size class; other rows say once, few or many, or leave the size out.

V	J	size	D	CDR3	DNA
TRBV7-9	TRBJ1-6	few	NA	CASSLEPNSPLHF	TGTGCCAGCAGCTTGGAGCCTAACTCACCCCTCCACTTT
TRBV19	TRBJ2-2	NA	NA	CASSIEHRRYYPGELFF	TGTGCCAGTAGTATAGAGCACAGGCGGTATTATCCCGGGGAGCTGTTTTTT
TRBV19	TRBJ1-5	once	NA	CASSIGGHANQPQHF	TGTGCCAGTAGTATAGGGGGGCACGCCAATCAGCCCCAGCATTTT
TRBV11-3	TRBJ2-1	once	TRBD2	CASSPTSGIEQFF	TGTGCCAGCAGCCCAACTAGCGGGATTGAGCAGTTCTTC
TRBV6-5	TRBJ2-1	NA	NA	CASRSGDLRNEQFF	TGTGCCAGCAGGTCGGGGGACTTAAGGAATGAGCAGTTCTTC
TRBV6-4	TRBJ2-1	NA	NA	CASSASRDGEQFF	TGTGCCAGCAGTGCGTCCCGGGATGGTGAGCAGTTCTTC
TRBV6-6	TRBJ1-2	NA	TRBD1	CASSGWDRGHGYTF	TGTGCCAGCAGTGGATGGGACAGGGGACATGGCTACACCTTC
TRBV13	TRBJ2-1	NA	TRBD1	CASTSGGQGPNEQFF	TGTGCCAGCACCTCTGGGGGACAGGGTCCCAATGAGCAGTTCTTC
TRBV7-9	TRBJ1-4	NA	NA	CASSPTGPINEKLFF	TGTGCCAGCAGCCCTACAGGTCCTATCAATGAAAAACTGTTTTTT
TRBV5-8	TRBJ1-5	NA	NA	CASSLRGRGQPQHF	TGTGCCAGCAGCCTAAGGGGTAGGGGTCAGCCCCAGCATTTT
TRBV5-1	TRBJ1-1	NA	NA	CASSLFTGNTEAFF	TGCGCCAGCAGCTTGTTTACGGGGAACACTGAAGCTTTCTTT
TRBV30	TRBJ1-1	NA	TRBD1	CAWSSWDSYPEAFF	TGTGCCTGGAGTAGCTGGGACAGCTATCCTGAAGCTTTCTTT
TRBV7-6	TRBJ2-3	NA	TRBD2	CASSFLSGGADTQYF	TGTGCCAGCAGCTTCCTTAGCGGGGGGGCAGATACGCAGTATTTT
TRBV14	TRBJ1-1	NA	NA	CASSQVRVTEAFF	TGTGCCAGCAGCCAAGTCCGGGTCACTGAAGCTTTCTTT
TRBV4-3	TRBJ2-1	NA	TRBD2	CASSQDVQYPAGGKDEQFF	TGCGCCAGCAGCCAAGATGTACAGTATCCAGCGGGAGGGAAGGATGAGCAGTTCTTC
TRBV28	TRBJ2-1	NA	NA	CASSFASYNEQFF	TGTGCCAGCAGTTTTGCCAGTTACAATGAGCAGTTCTTC
TRBV5-5	TRBJ2-7	NA	TRBD1	CASSLARGQGFYEQYF	TGTGCCAGCAGCCTTGCAAGGGGACAGGGGTTCTACGAGCAGTACTTC
TRBV30	TRBJ2-1	NA	TRBD2	CAWRTGTRAQNEQFF	TGTGCCTGGAGAACCGGGACTAGGGCACAGAATGAGCAGTTCTTC
TRBV27	TRBJ1-1	NA	NA	CASSFQPGRAGNTEAFF	TGTGCCAGCAGTTTCCAGCCGGGGAGGGCAGGGAACACTGAAGCTTTCTTT
TRBV4-1	TRBJ1-5	once	TRBD1	CASSPRGQLNQPQHF	TGCGCCAGCAGCCCTAGGGGACAGCTCAATCAGCCCCAGCATTTT
TRBV15	TRBJ2-7	NA	NA	CATSAGPEGTLISYEQYF	TGTGCCACCAGCGCGGGACCAGAGGGGACCCTTATTTCCTACGAGCAGTACTTC
TRBV19	TRBJ2-1	NA	TRBD2	CASSIDSAGTSYEQFF	TGTGCCAGTAGTATAGATTCCGCCGGGACTAGCTATGAGCAGTTCTTC
TRBV27	TRBJ1-1	NA	NA	CASSLSGAKTEAFF	TGTGCCAGCAGTTTATCAGGAGCCAAGACTGAAGCTTTCTTT
TRBV7-9	TRBJ1-6	NA	NA	CASSTTKGSGRNSPLHF	TGTGCCAGCAGCACTACAAAAGGCAGCGGGCGGAATTCACCCCTCCACTTT
TRBV19	TRBJ2-5	NA	TRBD2	CASSTSGRETQYF	TGTGCCAGTTCGACTAGCGGGAGAGAGACCCAGTACTTC
TRBV5-1	TRBJ2-5	NA	NA	CASSPGLRREETQYF	TGCGCCAGCAGCCCCGGCCTTAGACGGGAAGAGACCCAGTACTTC
TRBV5-4	TRBJ1-2	NA	NA	CASSFARGDGGYTF	TGTGCCAGCAGCTTTGCTCGGGGTGACGGGGGCTACACCTTC
TRBV7-8	TRBJ2-5	NA	TRBD2	CASRRIGPGLAGPQETQYF	TGTGCCAGCAGACGAATAGGGCCGGGACTAGCGGGGCCCCAGGAGACCCAGTACTTC
TRBV10-3	TRBJ2-1	NA	TRBD1	CAIAAGGYNEQFF	TGTGCCATCGCGGCAGGGGGTTACAATGAGCAGTTCTTC
TRBV27	TRBJ2-1	NA	TRBD1	CASGGTGGCFF	TGTGCCAGCGGGGGGACAGGGGGCTGTTTCTTC
TRBV14	TRBJ1-1	NA	NA	CASSLQEGITEAFF	TGTGCCAGCAGCCTGCAGGAGGGAATCACTGAAGCTTTCTTT
TRBV30	TRBJ1-5	NA	TRBD1	CAWSARTGRQPQHF	TGTGCCTGGAGTGCCCGGACAGGAAGACAGCCCCAGCATTTT
TRBV7-2	TRBJ1-6	NA	NA	CASSPTSLGGSPLHF	TGTGCCAGCAGCCCAACGTCCTTAGGCGGTTCACCCCTCCACTTT
TRBV2	TRBJ1-3	NA	TRBD1	CASSAGTGNSGNTIYF	TGTGCCAGCAGTGCCGGGACAGGGAACTCTGGAAACACCATATATTTT
TRBV9	TRBJ1-2	NA	NA	CASSVATGGRIYGYTF	TGTGCCAGCAGCGTAGCTACAGGTGGCAGGATCTATGGCTACACCTTC
TRBV6-2/TRBV6-3	TRBJ1-1	NA	NA	CASSYPRGAGNTEAFF	TGTGCCAGCAGTTACCCACGTGGGGCTGGGAACACTGAAGCTTTCTTT
TRBV6-6	TRBJ2-4	NA	NA	CASSYPLEIPNGIQYF	TGTGCCAGCAGTTACCCACTAGAAATCCCAAATGGCATTCAGTACTTC
TRBV7-7	TRBJ2-1	NA	NA	CASSPQGLNNEQFF	TGTGCTAGCAGCCCCCAGGGACTTAACAATGAGCAGTTCTTC
TRBV4-3	TRBJ2-1	NA	NA	CASSHDPAGNDIDEQFF	TGCGCCAGCAGCCATGACCCGGCAGGGAATGATATCGATGAGCAGTTCTTC
TRBV9	TRBJ1-3	NA	TRBD1	CASSVGTGLSGNTIYF	TGTGCCAGCAGCGTAGGGACAGGCCTGTCTGGAAACACCATATATTTT
TRBV28	TRBJ1-5	NA	TRBD1	CASSLYGTVRNQPQHF	TGTGCCAGCAGTTTATACGGGACAGTAAGGAATCAGCCCCAGCATTTT
TRBV27	TRBJ1-1	NA	NA	CASSYIMAPNTEAFF	TGTGCCAGCAGTTATATAATGGCCCCTAACACTGAAGCTTTCTTT
TRBV28	TRBJ2-7	NA	NA	CASSAEWEQYF	TGTGCCAGCAGCGCCGAGTGGGAGCAGTACTTC
TRBV3-1/TRBV3-2	TRBJ1-2	NA	TRBD1	CASSLNAGTGDFGGYTF	TGTGCCAGCAGCCTAAATGCCGGGACAGGGGACTTCGGTGGCTACACCTTC
TRBV28	TRBJ2-7	once	TRBD1	CASTTGTGSYEQYF	TGTGCCAGCACCACCGGGACAGGGTCCTACGAGCAGTACTTC
TRBV5-1	TRBJ1-2	NA	NA	CASSLGQLHGYTF	TGCGCCAGCAGCTTGGGCCAGTTGCATGGCTACACCTTC
TRBV5-1	TRBJ2-2	NA	TRBD2	CASSHTSGGNTGELFF	TGCGCCAGCAGCCATACTAGCGGGGGTAACACCGGGGAGCTGTTTTTT
TRBV10-3	TRBJ1-1	NA	TRBD1	CASNTGEGTEAFF	TGTGCCAGTAATACAGGGGAAGGCACTGAAGCTTTCTTT
TRBV28	TRBJ1-1	NA	NA	CASKGGGSWSTEAFF	TGTGCCAGCAAGGGGGGAGGGAGTTGGAGCACTGAAGCTTTCTTT
TRBV6-2/TRBV6-3	TRBJ1-5	NA	NA	CASSYLRGGQPQHF	TGTGCCAGCAGTTACCTCCGGGGTGGTCAGCCCCAGCATTTT
TRBV7-9	TRBJ2-5	NA	NA	CASSFGGSETQYF	TGTGCCAGCAGCTTTGGGGGCTCGGAGACCCAGTACTTC
TRBV5-1	TRBJ1-2	few	NA	CASSLDRTYGYTF	TGCGCCAGCAGCTTAGACAGAACCTATGGCTACACCTTC
TRBV4-3	TRBJ1-5	NA	NA	CASSQGQGSGQPQHF	TGCGCCAGCAGCCAAGGTCAGGGGTCGGGACAGCCCCAGCATTTT
TRBV2	TRBJ2-2	NA	TRBD2	CASKGGRVAGVNTGELFF	TGTGCCAGCAAAGGGGGGAGAGTAGCGGGAGTCAACACCGGGGAGCTGTTTTTT
TRBV5-1	TRBJ1-1	NA	TRBD1	CASSVGQVGAEAFF	TGCGCCAGCAGCGTGGGACAGGTCGGTGCTGAAGCTTTCTTT
TRBV6-2/TRBV6-3	TRBJ1-1	NA	NA	CASSYSFQNMNTEAFF	TGTGCCAGCAGTTACTCGTTTCAAAACATGAACACTGAAGCTTTCTTT
TRBV11-3	TRBJ2-1	NA	TRBD2	CASSLDRAGGILGEQFF	TGTGCCAGCAGCTTAGATCGAGCGGGAGGGATTCTAGGTGAGCAGTTCTTC
TRBV9	TRBJ2-1	few	TRBD1	CASSVSDRGLLEQFF	TGTGCCAGCAGCGTCTCGGACAGGGGCCTGCTGGAGCAGTTCTTC